This T cell receptor beta chain derives from a study of CD8+ T cells in alopecia areata. Study-wide background: Patients remained on tofacitinib for 6 to 18 months and then went 6 months without it.

Cell sorting on a FACSAria was used to separate CD4+ and CD8+ T cells from the PBMCs. Following extraction, RNA underwent reverse transcription to cDNA, which served as the sequencing template. Clones were sequenced by immunoSEQ multiplex PCR, and TCRdb holds only the in-frame ones, with some missing. The sample contains 90,000 to 100,000 clones, 40% to 55% of which appear only once. V lost 11 bases and J lost 5; bases outside the gene matches: 8. In germline, CDR1 is MNHEY, CDR2 SVGAGI. This CDR3 spans 14 amino acids. The source of this sequence is a human donor with alopecia areata. Sequences were obtained from CD4+ T cells sorted from blood. The chain is built from TRBV6-5 and TRBJ2-1, with 11 nucleotides matching TRBD2. Here the CDR3 reads CACKRLAGHNEQFF. The CDR3 DNA follows: TGTGCCTGCAAGCGACTAGCGGGACACAATGAGCAGTTCTTC.